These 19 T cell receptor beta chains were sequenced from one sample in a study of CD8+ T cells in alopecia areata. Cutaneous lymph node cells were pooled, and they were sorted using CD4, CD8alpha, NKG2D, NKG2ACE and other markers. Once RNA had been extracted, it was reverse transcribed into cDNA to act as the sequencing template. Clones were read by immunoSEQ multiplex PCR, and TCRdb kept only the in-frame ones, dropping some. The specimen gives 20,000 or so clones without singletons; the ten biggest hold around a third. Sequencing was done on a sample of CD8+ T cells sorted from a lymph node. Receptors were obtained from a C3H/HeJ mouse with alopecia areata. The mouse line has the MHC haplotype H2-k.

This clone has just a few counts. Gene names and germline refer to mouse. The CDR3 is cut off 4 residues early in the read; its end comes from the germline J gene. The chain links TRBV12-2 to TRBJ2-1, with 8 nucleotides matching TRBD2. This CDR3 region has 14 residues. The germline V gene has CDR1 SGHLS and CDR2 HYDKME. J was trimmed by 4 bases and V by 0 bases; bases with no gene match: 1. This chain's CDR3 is CASSLWGGYAEQFF. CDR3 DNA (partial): TGTGCCAGCTCTCTCTGGGGGGGGTATGCT.

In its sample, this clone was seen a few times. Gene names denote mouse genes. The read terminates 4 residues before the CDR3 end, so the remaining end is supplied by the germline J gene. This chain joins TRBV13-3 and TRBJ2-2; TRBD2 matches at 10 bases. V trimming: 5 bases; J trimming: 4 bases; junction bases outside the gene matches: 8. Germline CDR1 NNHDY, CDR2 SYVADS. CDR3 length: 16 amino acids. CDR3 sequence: CASRPDWGAGTGQLYF. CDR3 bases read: TGTGCCAGCAGACCCGACTGGGGGGCGGGCACCGGG.

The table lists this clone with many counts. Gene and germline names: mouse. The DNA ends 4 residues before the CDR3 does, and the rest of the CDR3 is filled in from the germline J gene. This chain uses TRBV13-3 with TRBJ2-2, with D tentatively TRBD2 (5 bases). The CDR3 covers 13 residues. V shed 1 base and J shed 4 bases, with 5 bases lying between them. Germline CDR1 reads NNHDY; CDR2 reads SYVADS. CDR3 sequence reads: CASSDWGTGQLYF. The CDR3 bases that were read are TGTGCCAGCAGTGATTGGGGCACCGGG.

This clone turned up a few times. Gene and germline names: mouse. The CDR3: CASSLSYWGFYEQYF. The CDR3 bases that were read are TGTGCTAGCAGTTTATCGTACTGGGGGTTCTAT. V gene TRBV29 combines with J gene TRBJ2-7, with 8 bases that match TRBD2. The CDR3 extends 4 residues past the end of the read, so its final part is completed from the germline J gene. This CDR3 has 15 residues. V lost 0 bases to trimming and J lost 3 bases; unmatched junction nucleotides: 4. Germline CDR1 and CDR2: MSHET and SYDVDS. Complete variable domain (other parts from reference TRBV29 and TRBJ2-7): DMKVTQMPRYLIKRMGENVLLECGQDMSHETMYWYRQDPGLGLQLIYISYDVDSNSEGDIPKGYRVSRKKREHFSLILDSAKTNQTSVYFCASSLSYWGFYEQYFGPGTRLTVL.

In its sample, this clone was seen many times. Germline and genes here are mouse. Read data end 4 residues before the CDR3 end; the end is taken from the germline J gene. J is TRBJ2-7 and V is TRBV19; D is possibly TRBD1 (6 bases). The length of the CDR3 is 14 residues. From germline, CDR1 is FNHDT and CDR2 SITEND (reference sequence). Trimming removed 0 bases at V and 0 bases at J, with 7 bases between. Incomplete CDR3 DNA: TGTGCCAGCAGTATAGGGGGACACTCCTAT. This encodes CASSIGGHSY. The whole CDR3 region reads CASSIGGHSYEQYF.

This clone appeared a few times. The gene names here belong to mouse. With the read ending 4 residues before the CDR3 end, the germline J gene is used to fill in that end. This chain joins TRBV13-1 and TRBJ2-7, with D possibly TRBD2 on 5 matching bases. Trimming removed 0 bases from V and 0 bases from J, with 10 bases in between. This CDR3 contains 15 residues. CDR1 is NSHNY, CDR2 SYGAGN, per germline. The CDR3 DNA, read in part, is TGTGCCAGCAGTGATGCCTGGGCGAGCTCCTAT. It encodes CASSDAWASSY. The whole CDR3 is CASSDAWASSYEQYF.

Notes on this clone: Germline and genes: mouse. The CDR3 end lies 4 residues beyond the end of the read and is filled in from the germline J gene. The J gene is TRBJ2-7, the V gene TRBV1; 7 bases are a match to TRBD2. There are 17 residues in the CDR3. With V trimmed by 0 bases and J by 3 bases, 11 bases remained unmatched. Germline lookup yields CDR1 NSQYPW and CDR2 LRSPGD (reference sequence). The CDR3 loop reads CTCSADSGGDARYEQYF. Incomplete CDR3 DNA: TGCACCTGCAGTGCAGATTCCGGGGGGGATGCCCGCTAT.

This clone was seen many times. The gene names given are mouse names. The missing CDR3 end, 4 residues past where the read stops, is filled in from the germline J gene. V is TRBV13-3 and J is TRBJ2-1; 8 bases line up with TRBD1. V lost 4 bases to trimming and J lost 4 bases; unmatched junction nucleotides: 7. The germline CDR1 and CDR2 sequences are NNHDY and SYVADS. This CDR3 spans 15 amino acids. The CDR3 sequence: CASSNGQGVYAEQFF. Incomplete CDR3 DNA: TGTGCCAGCAGTAATGGACAGGGAGTTTATGCT.

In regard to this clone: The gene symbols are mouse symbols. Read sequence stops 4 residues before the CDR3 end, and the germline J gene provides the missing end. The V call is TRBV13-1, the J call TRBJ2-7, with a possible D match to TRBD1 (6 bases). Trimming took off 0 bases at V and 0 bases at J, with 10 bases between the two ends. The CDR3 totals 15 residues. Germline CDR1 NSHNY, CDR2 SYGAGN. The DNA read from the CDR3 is TGTGCCAGCAGTGATGCCAGGGGAAGCTCCTAT. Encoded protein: CASSDARGSSY. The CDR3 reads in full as CASSDARGSSYEQYF.

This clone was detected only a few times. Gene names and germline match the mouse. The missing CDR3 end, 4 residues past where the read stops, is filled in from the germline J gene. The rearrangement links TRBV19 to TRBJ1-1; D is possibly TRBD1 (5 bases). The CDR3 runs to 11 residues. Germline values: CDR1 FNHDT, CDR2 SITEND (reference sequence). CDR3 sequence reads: CASTIGGEVFF. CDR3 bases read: TGTGCCAGCACCATTGGGGGA.

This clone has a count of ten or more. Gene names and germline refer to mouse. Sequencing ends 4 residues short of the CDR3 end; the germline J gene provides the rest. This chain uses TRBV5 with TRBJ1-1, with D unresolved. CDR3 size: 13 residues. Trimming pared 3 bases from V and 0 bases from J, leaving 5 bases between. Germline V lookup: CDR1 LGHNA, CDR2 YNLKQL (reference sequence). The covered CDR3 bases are TGTGCCAGCAGCCAGGGAGCAAACACA. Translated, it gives CASSQGANT. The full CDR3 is CASSQGANTEVFF.

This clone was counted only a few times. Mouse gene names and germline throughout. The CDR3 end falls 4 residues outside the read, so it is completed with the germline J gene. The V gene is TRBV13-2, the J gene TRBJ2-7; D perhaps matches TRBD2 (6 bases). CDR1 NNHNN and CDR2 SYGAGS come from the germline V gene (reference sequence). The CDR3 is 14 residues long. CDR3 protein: CASGDLLGSYEQYF. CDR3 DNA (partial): TGTGCCAGCGGTGATCTACTGGGTTCTTAT.

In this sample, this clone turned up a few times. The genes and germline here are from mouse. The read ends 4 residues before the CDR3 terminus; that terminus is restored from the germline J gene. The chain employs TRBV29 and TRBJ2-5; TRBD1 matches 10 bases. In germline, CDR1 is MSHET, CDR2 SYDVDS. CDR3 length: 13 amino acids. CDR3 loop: CASTRDRGDTQYF. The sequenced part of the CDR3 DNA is TGTGCTAGCACCCGGGACAGGGGAGAC.

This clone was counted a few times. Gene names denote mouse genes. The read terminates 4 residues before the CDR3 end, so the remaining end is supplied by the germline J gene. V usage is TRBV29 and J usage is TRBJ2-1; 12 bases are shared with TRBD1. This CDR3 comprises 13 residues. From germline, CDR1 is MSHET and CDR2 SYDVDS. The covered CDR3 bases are TGTGCTAGGGAGGGGACAGGGGGCGCT. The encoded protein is CAREGTGGA. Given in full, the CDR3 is CAREGTGGAEQFF.

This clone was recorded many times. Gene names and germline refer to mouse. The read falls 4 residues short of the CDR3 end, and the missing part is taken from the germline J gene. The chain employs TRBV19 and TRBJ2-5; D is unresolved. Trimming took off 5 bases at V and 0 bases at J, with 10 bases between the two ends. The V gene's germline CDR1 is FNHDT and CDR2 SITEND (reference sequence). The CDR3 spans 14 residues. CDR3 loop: CASSPDTNQDTQYF. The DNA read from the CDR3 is TGTGCCAGCAGCCCAGACACTAACCAAGAC.

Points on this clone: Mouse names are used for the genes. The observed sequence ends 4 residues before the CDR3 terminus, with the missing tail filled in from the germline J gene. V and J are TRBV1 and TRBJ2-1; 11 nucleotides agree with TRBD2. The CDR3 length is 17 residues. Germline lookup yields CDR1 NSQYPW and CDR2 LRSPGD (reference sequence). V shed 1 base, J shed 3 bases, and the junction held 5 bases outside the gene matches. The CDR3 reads CTCSAGKLGGLYAEQFF. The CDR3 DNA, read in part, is TGCACCTGCAGTGCAGGGAAACTGGGGGGGCTCTATGCT.

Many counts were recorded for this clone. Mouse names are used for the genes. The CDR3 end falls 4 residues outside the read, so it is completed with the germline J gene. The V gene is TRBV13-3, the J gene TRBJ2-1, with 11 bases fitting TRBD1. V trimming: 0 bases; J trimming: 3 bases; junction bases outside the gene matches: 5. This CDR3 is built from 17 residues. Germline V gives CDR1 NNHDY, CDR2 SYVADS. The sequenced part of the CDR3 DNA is TGTGCCAGCAGTGATGGAGGACAGGGGGCCTCCTATGCT. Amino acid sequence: CASSDGGQGASYA. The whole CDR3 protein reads CASSDGGQGASYAEQFF.

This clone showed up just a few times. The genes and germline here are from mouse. The CDR3 is CTCSAKRAGQDTQYF. Incomplete CDR3 DNA: TGCACCTGCAGTGCGAAAAGGGCAGGGCAAGAC. This chain links TRBV1 with TRBJ2-5, with a weak D call TRBD1 (5 bases). Read sequence stops 4 residues before the CDR3 end, and the germline J gene provides the missing end. Germline CDR1 is NSQYPW and CDR2 is LRSPGD (reference sequence). The ends were cut back, 3 bases at V and 3 bases at J, with 13 bases in the middle. There are 15 residues in the CDR3.

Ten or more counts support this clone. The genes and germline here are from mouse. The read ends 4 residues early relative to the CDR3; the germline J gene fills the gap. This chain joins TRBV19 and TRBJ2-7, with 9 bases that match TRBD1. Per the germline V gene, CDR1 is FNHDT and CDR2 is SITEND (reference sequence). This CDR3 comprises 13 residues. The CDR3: CASSMDRGHEQYF. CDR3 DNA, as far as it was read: TGTGCCAGCAGTATGGACAGGGGCCAT. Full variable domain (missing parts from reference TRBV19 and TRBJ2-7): GGIITQTPKFLIGQEGQKLTLKCQQNFNHDTMYWYRQDSGKGLRLIYYSITENDLQKGDLSEGYDASREKKSSFSLTVTSAQKNEMAVFLCASSMDRGHEQYFGPGTRLTVL.